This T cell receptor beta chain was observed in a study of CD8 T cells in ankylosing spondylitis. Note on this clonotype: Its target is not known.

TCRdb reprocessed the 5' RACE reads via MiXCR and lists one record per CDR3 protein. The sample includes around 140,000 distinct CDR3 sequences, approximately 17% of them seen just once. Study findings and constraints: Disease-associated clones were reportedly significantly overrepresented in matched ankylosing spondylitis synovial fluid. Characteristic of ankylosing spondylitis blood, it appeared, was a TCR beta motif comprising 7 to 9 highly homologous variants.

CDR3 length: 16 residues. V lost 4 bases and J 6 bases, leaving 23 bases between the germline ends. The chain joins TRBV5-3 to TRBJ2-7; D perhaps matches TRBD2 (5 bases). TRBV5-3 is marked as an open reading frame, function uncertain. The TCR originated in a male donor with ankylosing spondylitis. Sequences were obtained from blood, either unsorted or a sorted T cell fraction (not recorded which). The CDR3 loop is CARSPRIRGNFSEQYF. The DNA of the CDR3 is TGTGCCAGAAGCCCGCGGATTCGGGGAAACTTCTCCGAGCAGTACTTC.